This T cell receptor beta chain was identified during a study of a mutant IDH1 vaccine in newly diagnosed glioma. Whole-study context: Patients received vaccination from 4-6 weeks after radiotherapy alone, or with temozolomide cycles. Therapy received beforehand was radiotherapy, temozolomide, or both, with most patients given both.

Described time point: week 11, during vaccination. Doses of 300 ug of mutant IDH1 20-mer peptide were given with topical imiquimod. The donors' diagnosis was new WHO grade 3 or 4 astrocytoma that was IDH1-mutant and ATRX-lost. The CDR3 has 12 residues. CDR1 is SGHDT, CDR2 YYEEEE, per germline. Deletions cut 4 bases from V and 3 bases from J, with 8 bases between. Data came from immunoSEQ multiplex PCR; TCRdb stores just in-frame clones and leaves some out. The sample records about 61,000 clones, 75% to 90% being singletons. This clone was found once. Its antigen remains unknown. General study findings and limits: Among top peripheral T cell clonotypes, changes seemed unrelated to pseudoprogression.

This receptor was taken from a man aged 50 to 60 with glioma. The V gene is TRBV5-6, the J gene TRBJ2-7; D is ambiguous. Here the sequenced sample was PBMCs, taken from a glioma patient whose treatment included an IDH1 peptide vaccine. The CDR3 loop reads CASSRGYYEQYF. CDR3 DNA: TGTGCCAGCAGCCGCGGTTACTACGAGCAGTACTTC. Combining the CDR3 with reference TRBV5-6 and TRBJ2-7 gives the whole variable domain DAGVTQSPTHLIKTRGQQVTLRCSPKSGHDTVSWYQQALGQGPQFIFQYYEEEERQRGNFPDRFSGHQFPNYSSELNVNALLLGDSALYLCASSRGYYEQYFGPGTRLTVT.